The 32 T cell receptor beta chains given below trace back to one sample, sequenced in a study of cytomegalovirus exposure and HLA in healthy donors. Both 60 Vbeta primers and 13 Jbeta primers went into the PCR. Assay: immunoSEQ multiplex PCR; the TCRdb copy retains only in-frame clones and omits some. The sample has 100,000 to 150,000 clones, about 87% seen once. The sequenced sample was PBMCs. All receptors come from a woman in her twenties or thirties in good health and CMV-seronegative.

The rearrangement joins TRBV6-5 to TRBJ1-2; weak D call: TRBD1 (5 bases). CDR3 length: 16 residues. CDR1 and CDR2 (germline): MNHEY, SVGAGI. The germline V and J ends were trimmed by 0 bases and 1 base, with 12 bases remaining between them. DNA for the CDR3: TGTGCCAGCAGTTACTCATTGCTCGGGGGTAACTATGGCTACACCTTC. Residues: CASSYSLLGGNYGYTF.

J is TRBJ1-2 and V is TRBV29-1; 9 bases map to TRBD1. The trim removed 6 bases at V and 7 bases at J, leaving 9 bases unmatched. This CDR3 has 13 amino acids. Germline assignment: CDR1 SQVTM and CDR2 ANQGSEA. CDR3 DNA sequence: TGCAGCGTCGCCGGGACAGGGAGTTTTGGCTACACCTTC. Translation: CSVAGTGSFGYTF. The whole variable domain, remainder taken from reference TRBV29-1 and TRBJ1-2, is SAVISQKPSRDICQRGTSLTIQCQVDSQVTMMFWYRQQPGQSLTLIATANQGSEATYESGFVIDKFPISRPNLTFSTLTVSNMSPEDSSIYLCSVAGTGSFGYTFGSGTRLTVV.

This rearrangement joins TRBV28 to TRBJ1-5, with D hard to call. CDR3 length: 12 residues. Germline CDR1 MDHEN, CDR2 SYDVKM. The V end was cut by 6 bases, the J end by 6 bases, with 9 bases between. The CDR3 nucleotides are TGTGCCAGCAGGGGCCTTAGTCAGCCCCAGCATTTT. Translation: CASRGLSQPQHF.

The chain recombines TRBV6-5 with TRBJ1-1, with D maybe TRBD1 (5 bases). This CDR3 has 12 amino acids. Germline values: CDR1 MNHEY, CDR2 SVGAGI. The V gene lost 6 bases and the J gene lost 4 bases, with 9 bases spanning the gap. CDR3 bases: TGTGCCAGCAGGGGGACTGCCACTGAAGCTTTCTTT. Protein product: CASRGTATEAFF.

The chain recombines TRBV11-2 with TRBJ1-1; 8 nucleotides agree with TRBD1. The CDR3 is 14 amino acids. The germline V gene has CDR1 SGHAT and CDR2 FQNNGV. V lost 4 bases and J lost 3; bases outside the gene matches: 4. The CDR3 nucleotides are TGTGCCAGCAGCTCCTACAGGGGGGACACTGAAGCTTTCTTT. Its translation: CASSSYRGDTEAFF.

The V gene is TRBV29-1, the J gene TRBJ2-3; 11 bases match TRBD2. Germline trimming cut 5 bases from V and 6 bases from J; bases unmatched to any gene: 13. Germline V gene data show CDR1 as SQVTM and CDR2 as ANQGSEA. The CDR3 has 16 amino acids. DNA for the CDR3: TGCAGCGTTATCGAAACTAGCGGGGGCCGGTCCGATACGCAGTATTTT. Translation gives CSVIETSGGRSDTQYF.

V is TRBV28 and J is TRBJ1-4; D uncertain. V was clipped by 6 bases and J by 1 base, with 6 bases between them. The CDR3 covers 13 residues. In germline, CDR1 is MDHEN, CDR2 SYDVKM. CDR3: CASRRETNEKLFF. DNA for the CDR3: TGTGCCAGCAGGAGGGAAACTAATGAAAAACTGTTTTTT.

This clone was seen a handful of times. The chain couples TRBV6-1 to TRBJ1-2; 7 bases are a match to TRBD1. The length of the CDR3 is 12 residues. CDR1 is MNHNS, CDR2 SASEGT, per germline. V lost 7 bases to trimming and J lost 6 bases; unmatched junction nucleotides: 5. CDR3 DNA sequence: TGTGCCAGCACCCCCGGGACAGATGGCTACACCTTC. Residues: CASTPGTDGYTF.

V usage is TRBV7-9 and J usage is TRBJ2-4; a possible D gene is TRBD1 (5 bases). Germline V lookup: CDR1 SEHNR, CDR2 FQNEAQ (reference sequence). The CDR3 sequence is 15 residues long. Between the trimmed V and J ends, which lost 5 bases and 0 bases, there was a span of 11 bases. The CDR3 region is CASSPDSLAKNIQYF. CDR3 bases: TGTGCCAGCAGCCCCGACAGCTTAGCCAAAAACATTCAGTACTTC.

The chain joins TRBV28 to TRBJ1-1; D gene unclear. CDR1 and CDR2 from the germline V gene are MDHEN and SYDVKM. This CDR3 spans 14 amino acids. V was cut by 3 bases and J by 4 bases, with 12 bases left in between. The CDR3 spells CASSLWASSTEAFF. CDR3 DNA: TGTGCCAGCAGTTTGTGGGCCTCGAGCACTGAAGCTTTCTTT.

The chain joins TRBV28 to TRBJ1-6; perhaps TRBD1 as D (5 bases). Trimming pared 3 bases from V and 0 bases from J, leaving 15 bases between. Germline V gene lookup returns CDR1 MDHEN and CDR2 SYDVKM. The CDR3 extends over 18 amino acids. CDR3 sequence reads: CASSFRQYFSSYNSPLHF. The CDR3 bases are TGTGCCAGCAGTTTCAGACAGTATTTTAGCTCCTATAATTCACCCCTCCACTTT. The full variable domain, rest sourced from reference TRBV28 and TRBJ1-6, is DVKVTQSSRYLVKRTGEKVFLECVQDMDHENMFWYRQDPGLGLRLIYFSYDVKMKEKGDIPEGYSVSREKKERFSLILESASTNQTSMYLCASSFRQYFSSYNSPLHFGNGTRLTVT.

The chain has TRBV6-1 and TRBJ2-7, with a possible D match to TRBD1 (6 bases). Germline CDR1 and CDR2: MNHNS and SASEGT. The CDR3 runs 15 residues. Trimming stripped 2 bases from V and 2 bases from J, with 13 bases between. CDR3 loop: CASSERTANTYEQYF. CDR3 sequence (DNA): TGTGCCAGCAGTGAACGGACAGCGAACACCTACGAGCAGTACTTC.

V and J are TRBV7-9 and TRBJ1-3, with D unclear. This CDR3 contains 16 residues. The V gene's germline CDR1 is SEHNR and CDR2 FQNEAQ (reference sequence). V shed 1 base and J shed 3 bases, with 13 bases lying between them. For the CDR3, the DNA is TGTGCCAGCAGCTTAGGTCCCAGAGGCATTGGAAACACCATATATTTT. Protein sequence: CASSLGPRGIGNTIYF.

V usage is TRBV7-9 and J usage is TRBJ2-5, with D tentatively TRBD1 (6 bases). Trimming removed 0 bases at V and 5 bases at J, with 19 bases between. Germline CDR1 and CDR2: SEHNR and FQNEAQ (reference sequence). The CDR3 sequence is 17 residues long. The CDR3 region is CASSLAVGQGQKETQYF. CDR3 DNA: TGTGCCAGCAGCTTAGCGGTGGGGCAGGGGCAAAAGGAGACCCAGTACTTC.

The chain employs TRBV28 and TRBJ1-5; D might be TRBD1 (5 bases). Trimming removed 3 bases from V and 6 bases from J, with 12 bases in between. Looked up from germline, CDR1 is MDHEN and CDR2 is SYDVKM. This CDR3 has 14 amino acids. This CDR3 reads CASSLPGQVQPQHF. As DNA, the CDR3 is TGTGCCAGCAGTTTGCCAGGGCAGGTTCAGCCCCAGCATTTT.

The V and J genes are TRBV15 and TRBJ2-7; a possible D gene is TRBD1 (5 bases). This CDR3 is 13 amino acids long. The V end was cut by 3 bases, the J end by 5 bases, with 11 bases between. Per germline, CDR1 LNHNV and CDR2 YYDKDF (reference sequence). The CDR3 region has the DNA TGTGCCACCAGCAGCCGAAGGGGAAACGAGCAGTACTTC. Its translation: CATSSRRGNEQYF.

The chain is built from TRBV6-5 and TRBJ2-7, with D possibly TRBD2 on 6 matching bases. Germline-derived CDR1 and CDR2 are MNHEY and SVGAGI. The CDR3 is 14 residues long. Trimming took off 6 bases at V and 5 bases at J, with 17 bases between the two ends. The CDR3 nucleotides are TGTGCCAGCAGACTCGGAGGGCCCGGCGACGAGCAGTACTTC. Its translation is CASRLGGPGDEQYF.

The rearrangement joins TRBV19 to TRBJ2-2; 12 nucleotides align to TRBD2. The CDR3 extends over 18 amino acids. The V segment lost 5 bases and the J segment 6 bases; nucleotides outside the gene matches: 13. Germline CDR1 is LNHDA and CDR2 is SQIVND (reference sequence). CDR3 nucleotide sequence: TGTGCCAGTAGTCCTCCCAGCGGGACTAGCGGGCCCCCCGGGGAGCTGTTTTTT. Residues: CASSPPSGTSGPPGELFF.

V and J are TRBV7-9 and TRBJ1-5, with D unclear. Per germline, CDR1 SEHNR and CDR2 FQNEAQ (reference sequence). This CDR3 is 14 amino acids long. The V end lost 2 bases, the J end lost 6 bases, and 11 bases lay between the germline ends. The CDR3 spells CASSLLEGSQPQHF. CDR3 nucleotides: TGTGCCAGCAGCTTACTTGAGGGAAGTCAGCCCCAGCATTTT.

This sequence joins TRBV4-1 and TRBJ1-5; 9 bases are shared with TRBD1. Germline V lookup: CDR1 MGHRA, CDR2 YSYEKL. The CDR3 contains 18 residues. V dropped 0 bases and J dropped 1; count of bases not matched to a gene: 7. The CDR3 coding sequence is TGCGCCAGCAGCCAAGATTTAAGGACAGGGGCAAGCAATCAGCCCCAGCATTTT. Its translation is CASSQDLRTGASNQPQHF.

The chain's CDR3 is CASSQVFVTGTYEQYF. In nucleotides, the CDR3 is TGTGCCAGCAGCCAAGTGTTTGTAACGGGGACCTACGAGCAGTACTTC. J is TRBJ2-7 and V is TRBV4-2; D possibly corresponds to TRBD2 (5 bases). Germline V gives CDR1 LGHNA, CDR2 YNFKEQ. The CDR3 extends over 16 amino acids. The ends were cut back, 1 base at V and 2 bases at J, with 15 bases in the middle.

The chain combines TRBV6-5 with TRBJ1-3, with D uncertain. The CDR3 loop spans 16 amino acids. Germline V gene data show CDR1 as MNHEY and CDR2 as SVGAGI. V was cut by 2 bases and J by 3 bases, with 14 bases left in between. This CDR3 is CASSYGRGSGGNTIYF. The CDR3 DNA follows: TGTGCCAGCAGTTACGGGCGGGGTAGTGGTGGAAACACCATATATTTT.

CDR3 bases: TGTGCCAGCAGCCAAGTGCGTGAGCAGTTCTTC. It is translated as CASSQVREQFF. The J gene is TRBJ2-1, the V gene TRBV4-2; D remains ambiguous. Trimming took off 1 base at V and 9 bases at J, with 4 bases between the two ends. The CDR3 spans 11 residues. Germline CDR1 and CDR2: LGHNA and YNFKEQ.

The chain combines TRBV19 with TRBJ2-1; D gene ambiguous. CDR3 size: 12 residues. Germline V gene sequence: CDR1 LNHDA, CDR2 SQIVND (reference sequence). Trimming shortened V by 4 bases and J by 3 bases, and 4 bases separated the two germline ends. The CDR3 bases are TGTGCCAGTAGTAGCGGCTACAATGAGCAGTTCTTC. It encodes CASSSGYNEQFF.

V is TRBV29-1 and J is TRBJ2-4; no firm D call. The CDR3 consists of 14 residues. The V gene lost 0 bases and the J gene lost 0 bases, with 6 bases spanning the gap. In germline, CDR1 is SQVTM, CDR2 ANQGSEA. The CDR3 DNA follows: TGCAGCGTTGAAGATCAGTTAGCCAAAAACATTCAGTACTTC. Translated: CSVEDQLAKNIQYF. Complete variable domain (other parts from reference TRBV29-1 and TRBJ2-4): SAVISQKPSRDICQRGTSLTIQCQVDSQVTMMFWYRQQPGQSLTLIATANQGSEATYESGFVIDKFPISRPNLTFSTLTVSNMSPEDSSIYLCSVEDQLAKNIQYFGAGTRLSVL.

CDR3 DNA sequence: TGTGCCAGCAGCTTAGTAGGCTACGGGGAGACCCAGTACTTC. Its protein product is CASSLVGYGETQYF. This sequence joins TRBV11-2 and TRBJ2-5; no clear D gene. Germline V gene sequence: CDR1 SGHAT, CDR2 FQNNGV. The CDR3 length is 14 residues. V lost 1 base and J 5 bases, leaving 11 bases between the germline ends.

This chain joins TRBV9 and TRBJ2-7, with D perhaps TRBD2 (6 bases). The CDR3 contains 15 residues. Trimming cost V 0 bases and J 0 bases, with 10 bases left between them. Germline lookup yields CDR1 SGDLS and CDR2 YYNGEE. The CDR3 is CASSVDVGGSYEQYF. For the CDR3, the DNA is TGTGCCAGCAGCGTAGATGTGGGGGGCTCCTACGAGCAGTACTTC.

The chain is built from TRBV10-1 and TRBJ2-7; the match to TRBD1 covers 8 bases. J lost 2 bases, V lost 8 bases, and 20 bases had no gene match. The germline gives CDR1 WNHNN, CDR2 SYGVQD (reference sequence). The CDR3 is 18 amino acids. The CDR3 region has the DNA TGCGCCAGCGGACCTACAGGGGGTCGTCGGTCGAGGCCCTACGAGCAGTACTTC. It yields the protein CASGPTGGRRSRPYEQYF.

The chain joins TRBV19 to TRBJ1-5; 8 nucleotides align to TRBD1. This CDR3 is built from 16 residues. J lost 0 bases, V lost 0 bases, and 1 base had no gene match. Germline V gene lookup returns CDR1 LNHDA and CDR2 SQIVND (reference sequence). CDR3 sequence reads: CASSIEGQVSNQPQHF. The CDR3 region has the DNA TGTGCCAGTAGTATAGAGGGACAGGTTAGCAATCAGCCCCAGCATTTT. The full variable domain, with the rest looked up from reference TRBV19 and TRBJ1-5, is DGGITQSPKYLFRKEGQNVTLSCEQNLNHDAMYWYRQDPGQGLRLIYYSQIVNDFQKGDIAEGYSVSREKKESFPLTVTSAQKNPTAFYLCASSIEGQVSNQPQHFGDGTRLSIL.

The chain links TRBV28 to TRBJ1-4; the match to TRBD1 covers 9 bases. Germline V CDR1 and CDR2: MDHEN, SYDVKM. This CDR3 region has 15 residues. V was clipped by 1 base and J by 7 bases; unmatched bases: 4. The CDR3 is CASSLFGTGSEKLFF. The CDR3 DNA sequence: TGTGCCAGCAGTTTATTCGGGACAGGGTCTGAAAAACTGTTTTTT. The whole variable domain, filled in from reference TRBV28 and TRBJ1-4, reads DVKVTQSSRYLVKRTGEKVFLECVQDMDHENMFWYRQDPGLGLRLIYFSYDVKMKEKGDIPEGYSVSREKKERFSLILESASTNQTSMYLCASSLFGTGSEKLFFGSGTQLSVL.

To note about this clone: Since the CDR3 does not end with the conserved phenylalanine or tryptophan, this likely comes from a read error. The rearrangement links TRBV11-2 to TRBJ1-1; D perhaps matches TRBD1 (6 bases). Per the germline V gene, CDR1 is SGHAT and CDR2 is FQNNGV. Trimming cost V 0 bases and J 0 bases, with 8 bases left between them. The CDR3 length is 15 residues. CDR3 amino acids: CASSLDRGLNTEAFS. CDR3 DNA: TGTGCCAGCAGCTTAGACAGGGGATTGAACACTGAAGCTTTCTCT.

V gene TRBV18 combines with J gene TRBJ2-5; 8 bases line up with TRBD2. The CDR3 has 16 residues. V lost 4 bases, J lost 4 bases, and 11 bases stayed unmatched. Per the germline V gene, CDR1 is KGHSH and CDR2 is LQKENI. CDR3 coding DNA: TGTGCCAGCTCACTCCTCACCGGACTAGCTCGAGAGACCCAGTACTTC. Protein sequence: CASSLLTGLARETQYF.